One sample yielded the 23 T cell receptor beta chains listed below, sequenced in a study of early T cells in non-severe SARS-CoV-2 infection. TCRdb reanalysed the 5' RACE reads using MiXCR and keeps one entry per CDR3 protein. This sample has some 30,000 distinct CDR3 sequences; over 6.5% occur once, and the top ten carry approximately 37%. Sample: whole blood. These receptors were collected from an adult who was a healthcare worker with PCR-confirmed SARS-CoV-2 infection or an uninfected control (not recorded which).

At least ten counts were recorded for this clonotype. The CDR3, as DNA: TGTGCCAGCAGCTTTGGTCAGGGAGGGACTGAAGCTTTCTTT. Encoded protein: CASSFGQGGTEAFF. This sequence joins TRBV7-2 and TRBJ1-1; possibly TRBD1 for D (5 bases). The CDR3 sequence is 14 residues long. Germline CDR1 and CDR2: SGHTA and FQGNSA. V shed 3 bases and J shed 5 bases, with 13 bases lying between them.

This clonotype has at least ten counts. The CDR3 DNA sequence: TGTGCCAGCAGCTCTGACAGTTTTGACGAGCAGTACTTC. Translated, it gives CASSSDSFDEQYF. The chain combines TRBV7-9 with TRBJ2-7; TRBD1 might be the D (5 bases). CDR1 and CDR2 (germline): SEHNR, FQNEAQ (reference sequence). This CDR3 spans 13 amino acids. Trimming cost V 4 bases and J 5 bases, with 12 bases left between them.

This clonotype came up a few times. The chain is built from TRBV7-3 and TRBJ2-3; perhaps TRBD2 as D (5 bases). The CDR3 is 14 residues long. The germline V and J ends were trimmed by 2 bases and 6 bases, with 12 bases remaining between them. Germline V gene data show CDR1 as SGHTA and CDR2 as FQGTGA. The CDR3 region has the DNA TGTGCCAGCAGCTTAGGGAGACCCCCGGATACGCAGTATTTT. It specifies CASSLGRPPDTQYF.

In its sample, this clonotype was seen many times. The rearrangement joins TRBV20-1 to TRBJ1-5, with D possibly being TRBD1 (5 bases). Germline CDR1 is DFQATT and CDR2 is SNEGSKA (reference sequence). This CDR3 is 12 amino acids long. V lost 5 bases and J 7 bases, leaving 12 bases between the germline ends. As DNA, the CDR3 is TGCAGTGCTGCTGGTCGGGGGCAGCCCCAGCATTTT. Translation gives CSAAGRGQPQHF.

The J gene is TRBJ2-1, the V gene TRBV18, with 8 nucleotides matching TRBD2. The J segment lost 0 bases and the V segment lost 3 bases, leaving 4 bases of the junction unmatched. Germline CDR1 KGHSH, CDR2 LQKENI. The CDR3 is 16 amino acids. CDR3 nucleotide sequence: TGTGCCAGCTCACCCGGGGGGGGGAGCTCCTACAATGAGCAGTTCTTC. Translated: CASSPGGGSSYNEQFF.

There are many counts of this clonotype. The CDR3 reads CASSLGTVSYEQYF. The CDR3 DNA reads TGCGCCAGCAGCTTAGGGACGGTCTCCTACGAGCAGTACTTC. V and J are TRBV5-1 and TRBJ2-7; TRBD1 or TRBD2 may be the D gene (5 bases each). The CDR3 is made up of 14 amino acids. Trimming took 2 bases from V and 0 from J, leaving 9 bases between them. Germline loops: CDR1 SGHRS, CDR2 YFSETQ.

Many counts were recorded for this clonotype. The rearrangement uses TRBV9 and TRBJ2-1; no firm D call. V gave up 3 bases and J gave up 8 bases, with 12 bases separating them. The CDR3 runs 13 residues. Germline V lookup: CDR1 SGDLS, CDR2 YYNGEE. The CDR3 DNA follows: TGTGCCAGCAGCGCGCAGAACCCCTATGAGCAGTTCTTC. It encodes CASSAQNPYEQFF.

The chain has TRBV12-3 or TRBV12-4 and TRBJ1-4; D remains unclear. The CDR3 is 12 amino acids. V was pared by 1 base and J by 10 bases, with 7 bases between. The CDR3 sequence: CASSLVVGKLFF. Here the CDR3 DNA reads TGTGCCAGCAGTTTAGTCGTCGGAAAACTGTTTTTT.

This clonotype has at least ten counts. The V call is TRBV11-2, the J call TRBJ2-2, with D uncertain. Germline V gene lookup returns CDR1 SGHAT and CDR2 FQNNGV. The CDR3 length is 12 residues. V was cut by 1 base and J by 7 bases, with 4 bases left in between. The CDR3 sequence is CASSLGLGELFF. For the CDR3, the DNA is TGTGCCAGCAGCTTAGGACTCGGGGAGCTGTTTTTT.

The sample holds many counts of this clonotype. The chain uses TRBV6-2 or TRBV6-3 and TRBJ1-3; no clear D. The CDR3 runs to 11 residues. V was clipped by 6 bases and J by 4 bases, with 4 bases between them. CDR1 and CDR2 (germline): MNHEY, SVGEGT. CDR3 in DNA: TGTGCCAGCAGCCAAGGAAACACCATATATTTT. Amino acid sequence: CASSQGNTIYF.

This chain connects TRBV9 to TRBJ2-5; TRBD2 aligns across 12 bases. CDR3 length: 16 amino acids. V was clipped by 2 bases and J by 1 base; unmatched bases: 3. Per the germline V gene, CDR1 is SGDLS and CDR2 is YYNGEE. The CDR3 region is CASSVGLAGIQETQYF. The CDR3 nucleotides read TGTGCCAGCAGCGTGGGACTAGCGGGTATCCAAGAGACCCAGTACTTC.

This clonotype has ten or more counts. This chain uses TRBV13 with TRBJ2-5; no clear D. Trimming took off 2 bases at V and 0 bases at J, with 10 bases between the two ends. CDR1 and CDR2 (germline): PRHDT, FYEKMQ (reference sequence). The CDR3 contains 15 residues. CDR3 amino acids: CASSLLRPYQETQYF. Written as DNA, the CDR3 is TGTGCCAGCAGCTTATTGCGCCCATACCAAGAGACCCAGTACTTC.

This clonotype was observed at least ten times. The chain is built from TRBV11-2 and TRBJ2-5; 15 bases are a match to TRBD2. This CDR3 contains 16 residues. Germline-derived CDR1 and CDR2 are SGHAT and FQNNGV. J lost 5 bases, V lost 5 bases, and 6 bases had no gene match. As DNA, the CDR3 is TGTGCCAGCAGCCTGGGACTAGCGGGAGGTCTGGAGACCCAGTACTTC. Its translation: CASSLGLAGGLETQYF.

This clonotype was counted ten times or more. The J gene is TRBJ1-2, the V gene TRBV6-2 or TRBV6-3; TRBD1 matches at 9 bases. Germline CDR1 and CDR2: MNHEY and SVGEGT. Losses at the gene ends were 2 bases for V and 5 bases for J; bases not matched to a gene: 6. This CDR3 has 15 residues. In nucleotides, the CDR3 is TGTGCCAGCAGTTACCCGGACAGGGGCGAGTATGGCTACACCTTC. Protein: CASSYPDRGEYGYTF.

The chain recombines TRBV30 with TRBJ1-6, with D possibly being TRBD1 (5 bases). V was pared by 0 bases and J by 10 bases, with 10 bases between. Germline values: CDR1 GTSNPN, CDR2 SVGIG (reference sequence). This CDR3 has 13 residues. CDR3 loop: CAWSVGTGSPLHF. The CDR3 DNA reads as TGTGCCTGGAGTGTAGGGACCGGGTCACCCCTCCACTTT.

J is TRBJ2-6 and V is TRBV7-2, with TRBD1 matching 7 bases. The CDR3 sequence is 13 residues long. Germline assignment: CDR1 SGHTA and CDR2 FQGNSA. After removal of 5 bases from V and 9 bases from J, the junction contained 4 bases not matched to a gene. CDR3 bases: TGTGCCAGCAGCCCAGGGACAGTCAACGTCCTGACTTTC. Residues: CASSPGTVNVLTF.

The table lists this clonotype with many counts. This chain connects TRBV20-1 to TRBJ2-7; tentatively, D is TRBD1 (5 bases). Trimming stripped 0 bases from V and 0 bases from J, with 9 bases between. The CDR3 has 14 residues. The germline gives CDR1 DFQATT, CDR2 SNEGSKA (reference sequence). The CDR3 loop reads CSAREQALSYEQYF. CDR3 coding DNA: TGCAGTGCTAGAGAACAGGCCCTCTCCTACGAGCAGTACTTC.

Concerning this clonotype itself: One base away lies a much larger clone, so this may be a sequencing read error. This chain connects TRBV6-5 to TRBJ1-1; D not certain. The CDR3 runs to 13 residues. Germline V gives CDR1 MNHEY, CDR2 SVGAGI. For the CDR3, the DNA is TGTGTCAGCAGCTGGACGGCCAACACTGAAGCTTTCTTT. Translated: CVSSWTANTEAFF.

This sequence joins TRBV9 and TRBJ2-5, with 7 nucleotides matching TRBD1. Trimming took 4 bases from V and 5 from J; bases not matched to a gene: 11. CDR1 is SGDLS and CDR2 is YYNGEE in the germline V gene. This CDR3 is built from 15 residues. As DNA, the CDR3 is TGTGCCAGCAGCCCTCCCTCGACCAGGGGGGAGACCCAGTACTTC. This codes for CASSPPSTRGETQYF.

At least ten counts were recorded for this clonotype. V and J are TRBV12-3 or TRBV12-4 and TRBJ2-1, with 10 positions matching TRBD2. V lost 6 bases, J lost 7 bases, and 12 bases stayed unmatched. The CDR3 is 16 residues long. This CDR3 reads CASRSLAGGTGNEQFF. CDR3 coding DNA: TGTGCCAGCAGGTCATTAGCGGGAGGAACCGGGAATGAGCAGTTCTTC.

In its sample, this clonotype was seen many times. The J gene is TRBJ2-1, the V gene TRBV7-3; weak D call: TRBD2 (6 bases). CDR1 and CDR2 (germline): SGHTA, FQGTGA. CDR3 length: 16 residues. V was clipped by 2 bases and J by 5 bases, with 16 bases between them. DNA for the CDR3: TGTGCCAGCAGCTTATTAGGTAGCGGAGGAAACAATGAGCAGTTCTTC. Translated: CASSLLGSGGNNEQFF. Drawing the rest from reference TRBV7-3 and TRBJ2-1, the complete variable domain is GAGVSQTPSNKVTEKGKYVELRCDPISGHTALYWYRQSLGQGPEFLIYFQGTGAADDSGLPNDRFFAVRPEGSVSTLKIQRTERGDSAVYLCASSLLGSGGNNEQFFGPGTRLTVL.

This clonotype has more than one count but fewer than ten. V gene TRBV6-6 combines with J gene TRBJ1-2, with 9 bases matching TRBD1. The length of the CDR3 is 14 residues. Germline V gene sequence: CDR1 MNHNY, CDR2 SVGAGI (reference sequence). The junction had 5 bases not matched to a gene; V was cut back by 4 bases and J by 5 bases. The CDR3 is CASSSRDRAYGYTF. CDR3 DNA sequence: TGTGCCAGCAGTTCCCGGGACAGGGCTTATGGCTACACCTTC.

As DNA, the CDR3 is TGTGCCAGCAGCCCCCTGGCCCCGAGCTCCTACGAGCAGTACTTC. It specifies CASSPLAPSSYEQYF. V and J are TRBV7-9 and TRBJ2-7, with unresolved D. This CDR3 has 15 residues. Germline loops: CDR1 SEHNR, CDR2 FQNEAQ (reference sequence). The V gene lost 5 bases and the J gene lost 0 bases, with 14 bases spanning the gap.